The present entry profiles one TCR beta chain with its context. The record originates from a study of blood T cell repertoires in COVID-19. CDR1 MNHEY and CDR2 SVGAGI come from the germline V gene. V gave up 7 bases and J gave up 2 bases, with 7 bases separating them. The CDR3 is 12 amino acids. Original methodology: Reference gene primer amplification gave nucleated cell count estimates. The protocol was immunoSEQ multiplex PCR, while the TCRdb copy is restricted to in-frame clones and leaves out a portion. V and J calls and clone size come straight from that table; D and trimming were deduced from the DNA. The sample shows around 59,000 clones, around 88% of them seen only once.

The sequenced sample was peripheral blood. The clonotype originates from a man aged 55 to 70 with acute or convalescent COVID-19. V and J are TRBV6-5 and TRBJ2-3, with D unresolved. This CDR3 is CASNLLTDTQYF. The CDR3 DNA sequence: TGTGCCAGCAACTTACTCACAGATACGCAGTATTTT.